What follows is one TCR beta chain and its context. RNA transcripts served as template for amplifying TCR beta CDR3 sequences. An initial RT-PCR round employing HTBI primers preceded a second-round multiplex PCR. MiXCR was run by TCRdb on the multiplex PCR reads, yielding one entry per CDR3 protein. The table records hundreds of thousands of distinct CDR3 sequences, about 40% of them present only once. This specimen comes from a study of Graves' ophthalmopathy and Graves' hyperthyroidism. CDR1 LNHDA and CDR2 SQIVND come from the germline V gene (reference sequence). CDR3 length: 13 amino acids. V was pared by 1 base and J by 4 bases, with 4 bases between.

This receptor was obtained from an adult man with Graves' ophthalmopathy. The specimen was peripheral blood. The chain has TRBV19 and TRBJ2-2; no clear D gene. CDR3 loop: CASSIAGTGELFF. The CDR3 DNA sequence: TGTGCCAGTAGTATAGCAGGCACCGGGGAGCTGTTTTTT.